The clone carrying this T cell receptor (beta chain) occurred a few times. The antigen is unknown. A single record per CDR3 protein comes from TCRdb applying MiXCR to the RT-PCR reads. The table lists hundreds of thousands of distinct CDR3 sequences, around 16% of them singletons, with 11% in the top ten. CDR3 length: 15 residues. The V end lost 4 bases, the J end lost 8 bases, and 17 bases lay between the germline ends. Germline CDR1 KGHSH, CDR2 LQKENI. This sample was included in a study of response to subunit inactivated influenza vaccine. Regarding the study as a whole: The authors suggested that every seasonal influenza vaccination recruits few new T cells.

The sample in question was PBMCs from blood, obtained about 11 days after vaccination. The chain uses TRBV18 and TRBJ1-4; the D gene is possibly TRBD1 (6 bases). The clonotype comes from a middle-aged man who received an inactivated influenza vaccine. CDR3 region: CASSLYRDKGEKLFF. Here the CDR3 DNA reads TGTGCCAGCTCACTCTACCGGGACAAAGGGGAAAAACTGTTTTTT.